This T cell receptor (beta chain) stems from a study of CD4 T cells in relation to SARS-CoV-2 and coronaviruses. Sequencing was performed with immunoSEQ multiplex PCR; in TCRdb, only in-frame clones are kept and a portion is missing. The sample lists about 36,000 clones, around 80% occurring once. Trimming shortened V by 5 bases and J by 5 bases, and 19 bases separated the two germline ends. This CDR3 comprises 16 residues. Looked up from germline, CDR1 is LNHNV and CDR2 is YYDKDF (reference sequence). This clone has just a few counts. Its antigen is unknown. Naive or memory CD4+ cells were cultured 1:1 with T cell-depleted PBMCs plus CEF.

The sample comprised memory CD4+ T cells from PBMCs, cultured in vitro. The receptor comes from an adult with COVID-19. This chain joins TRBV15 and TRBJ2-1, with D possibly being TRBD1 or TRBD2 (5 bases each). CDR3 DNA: TGTGCCACCAGCGGCGAAATAACCGGGGCCAACAATGAGCAGTTCTTC. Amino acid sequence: CATSGEITGANNEQFF. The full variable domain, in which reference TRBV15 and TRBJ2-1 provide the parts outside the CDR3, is DAMVIQNPRYQVTQFGKPVTLSCSQTLNHNVMYWYQQKSSQAPKLLFHYYDKDFNNEADTPDNFQSRRPNTSFCFLDIRSPGLGDTAMYLCATSGEITGANNEQFFGPGTRLTVL.